This is a list of T cell receptor beta chains from one sample in a study of primary melanoma T cells and metastatic recurrence. Clones were read by immunoSEQ multiplex PCR, and TCRdb kept only the in-frame ones, dropping some. The table lists about 46 clones. The sample comprised melanoma tumor tissue. The receptors come from a human donor with melanoma. Both conserved end residues are part of each CDR3. The order of the fields is D gene, V gene, clone size, J gene, CDR3 protein, CDR3 DNA. The D gene is left open where the match is weak. Clone size is shown for a subset of rows, as once, few, many or a class of expanded clone.

D: NA; V: TRBV6-8; size: NA; J: TRBJ1-2; CDR3: CASSYGQSNYGYTF; DNA: TGTGCCAGCAGTTACGGGCAGTCTAACTATGGCTACACCTTC
D: NA; V: TRBV11-3; size: NA; J: TRBJ2-5; CDR3: CASSSPGAPETQYF; DNA: TGTGCCAGCAGCTCGCCGGGGGCGCCAGAGACCCAGTACTTC
D: NA; V: TRBV15; size: once; J: TRBJ1-1; CDR3: CASSQGWLNTEAFF; DNA: TGTGCCAGCAGCCAGGGATGGCTGAACACTGAAGCTTTCTTT
D: TRBD1; V: TRBV12-5; size: NA; J: TRBJ1-1; CDR3: CASGPGQGIEGTEAFF; DNA: TGTGCTAGTGGGCCGGGACAGGGGATTGAGGGCACTGAAGCTTTCTTT
D: NA; V: TRBV6-8; size: NA; J: TRBJ1-1; CDR3: CASSSQVNTEAFF; DNA: TGTGCCAGCAGTTCACAGGTGAACACTGAAGCTTTCTTT
D: NA; V: TRBV10-2; size: NA; J: TRBJ2-3; CDR3: CASSRWRLDTTDTQYF; DNA: TGCGCCAGCAGTAGGTGGCGACTCGATACCACAGATACGCAGTATTTT
D: NA; V: TRBV6-8; size: NA; J: TRBJ2-1; CDR3: CASSPRDLSNEQFF; DNA: TGTGCCAGCAGCCCTCGGGACTTAAGCAATGAGCAGTTCTTC
D: NA; V: TRBV11-3; size: NA; J: TRBJ1-4; CDR3: CASSLDRRNEKLFF; DNA: TGTGCCAGCAGCCTAGACAGGAGGAATGAAAAACTGTTTTTT
D: NA; V: TRBV23-1; size: NA; J: TRBJ2-3; CDR3: CASSRHRFASTDTQYF; DNA: TGCGCCAGCAGTCGCCACAGGTTTGCTAGCACAGATACGCAGTATTTT
D: NA; V: TRBV7-5; size: NA; J: TRBJ2-3; CDR3: CASSFGGSTDTQYF; DNA: TGTGCCAGCAGCTTTGGCGGGAGCACAGATACGCAGTATTTT
D: NA; V: TRBV11-3; size: NA; J: TRBJ2-4; CDR3: CASSLVGGKAKNIQYF; DNA: TGTGCCAGCAGCTTAGTTGGGGGCAAAGCCAAAAACATTCAGTACTTC
D: NA; V: TRBV11-3; size: NA; J: TRBJ2-3; CDR3: CASSSLGAADTQYF; DNA: TGTGCCAGCAGCTCCCTAGGGGCGGCAGATACGCAGTATTTT